The 24 T cell receptor beta chains below were found in one sample sequenced in a study of OX40 agonist ivuxolimab in advanced cancers. Assay used: immunoSEQ multiplex PCR; TCRdb lists only in-frame clones, some missing. The sample holds just over 95,000 clones, around 87% seen once. The sample was CD4+ or CD8+ T cells sorted from blood, taken in a trial of the OX40 agonist ivuxolimab. Receptors were obtained from an adult with an advanced solid tumor such as melanoma, head and neck, liver or kidney cancer.

The chain couples TRBV6-1 to TRBJ1-5, with D hard to call. There are 13 residues in the CDR3. Per germline, CDR1 MNHNS and CDR2 SASEGT. V dropped 6 bases and J dropped 0 bases, with 6 bases sitting between them. CDR3 coding DNA: TGTGCCAGCAGCACTCATAGCAATCAGCCCCAGCATTTT. This sequence encodes CASSTHSNQPQHF.

CDR3 nucleotides: TGTGCCAGTAGTGTACAGGGGGCCCCTAACACCGGGGAGCTGTTTTTT. It is translated as CASSVQGAPNTGELFF. The rearrangement links TRBV19 to TRBJ2-2, with 9 bases lining up with TRBD1. CDR1 LNHDA and CDR2 SQIVND come from the germline V gene (reference sequence). CDR3 length: 16 residues. With 5 bases clipped from V and 2 bases from J, the junction kept 6 bases outside the gene matches.

This clone has just one count. The V and J genes are TRBV2 and TRBJ2-7, with 10 positions matching TRBD2. Per germline, CDR1 SNHLY and CDR2 FYNNEI. The CDR3 extends over 14 amino acids. With 8 bases clipped from V and 0 bases from J, the junction kept 4 bases outside the gene matches. The CDR3 here is CASRRTSGSYEQYF. CDR3 coding DNA: TGTGCCAGCCGTAGGACTAGCGGCTCCTACGAGCAGTACTTC.

The chain carries TRBV29-1 and TRBJ2-6, with D possibly TRBD2 on 6 matching bases. Germline CDR1 is SQVTM and CDR2 is ANQGSEA. V lost 3 bases and J 2 bases, leaving 8 bases between the germline ends. The CDR3 covers 14 residues. CDR3 region: CSVEEGPGANVLTF. DNA of the CDR3: TGCAGCGTTGAGGAGGGACCTGGGGCCAACGTCCTGACTTTC.

This rearrangement joins TRBV6-5 to TRBJ2-7; either TRBD1 or TRBD2 may fit D (5 bases each). Germline values: CDR1 MNHEY, CDR2 SVGAGI. Trimming shortened V by 6 bases and J by 3 bases, and 12 bases separated the two germline ends. The length of the CDR3 is 13 residues. In nucleotides, the CDR3 is TGTGCCAGCAGCTCCGGGACGGTCTACGAGCAGTACTTC. This encodes CASSSGTVYEQYF.

The gene calls are TRBV6-1 and TRBJ2-7; D ambiguous. Germline CDR1 reads MNHNS; CDR2 reads SASEGT. The ends were cut back, 5 bases at V and 0 bases at J, with 11 bases in the middle. CDR3 length equals 14 residues. The chain's CDR3 is CASSSGPASYEQYF. The CDR3 coding sequence is TGTGCCAGCAGTTCCGGGCCAGCCTCCTACGAGCAGTACTTC.

The rearrangement links TRBV18 to TRBJ2-7; 10 bases fit TRBD2. Germline loops: CDR1 KGHSH, CDR2 LQKENI. The CDR3 is 15 residues long. V lost 3 bases to trimming and J lost 1 base; unmatched junction nucleotides: 3. The CDR3 region is CASSPVAGGSYEQYF. DNA for the CDR3: TGTGCCAGCTCACCGGTAGCGGGAGGTTCCTACGAGCAGTACTTC. Supplemented by reference TRBV18 and TRBJ2-7, the full variable domain reads NAGVMQNPRHLVRRRGQEARLRCSPMKGHSHVYWYRQLPEEGLKFMVYLQKENIIDESGMPKERFSAEFPKEGPSILRIQQVVRGDSAAYFCASSPVAGGSYEQYFGPGTRLTVT.

The chain recombines TRBV2 with TRBJ2-2; a possible D gene is TRBD2 (5 bases). Per the germline V gene, CDR1 is SNHLY and CDR2 is FYNNEI. CDR3 size: 13 residues. Trimming cost V 4 bases and J 4 bases, with 7 bases left between them. The CDR3 DNA sequence: TGTGCCAGCAGTGTAGGAGGCACCGGGGAGCTGTTTTTT. It yields the protein CASSVGGTGELFF.

This rearrangement joins TRBV15 to TRBJ1-4, with D unresolved. This CDR3 has 12 residues. Trimming shortened V by 0 bases and J by 8 bases, and 4 bases separated the two germline ends. Germline values: CDR1 LNHNV, CDR2 YYDKDF (reference sequence). The chain's CDR3 is CATSRELEKLFF. The CDR3 DNA is TGTGCCACCAGCAGAGAATTGGAAAAACTGTTTTTT.

The chain employs TRBV5-5 and TRBJ2-7; D might be TRBD1 (6 bases). The germline V gene has CDR1 SGHKS and CDR2 YYEKEE (reference sequence). The CDR3 extends over 15 amino acids. V lost 4 bases and J 0 bases, leaving 14 bases between the germline ends. The CDR3 DNA reads as TGTGCCAGCAGCACGACGGCAGGGGCCTCCTACGAGCAGTACTTC. The encoded protein is CASSTTAGASYEQYF.

V and J are TRBV19 and TRBJ2-2, with D perhaps assigned TRBD1 or TRBD2 (6 bases each). The CDR3 consists of 15 residues. The V gene lost 7 bases and the J gene lost 8 bases, with 20 bases spanning the gap. The germline V gene has CDR1 LNHDA and CDR2 SQIVND (reference sequence). CDR3 region: CASTPLGGQLGELFF. Here the CDR3 DNA reads TGTGCCAGTACCCCTTTAGGGGGGCAGTTAGGGGAGCTGTTTTTT.

The rearrangement links TRBV9 to TRBJ1-1, with D possibly matching TRBD1 (5 bases). V was trimmed by 0 bases and J by 0 bases, leaving 12 bases between them. Germline V gives CDR1 SGDLS, CDR2 YYNGEE. The CDR3 is made up of 16 amino acids. CDR3 sequence reads: CASSVVPSGVNTEAFF. In nucleotides, the CDR3 is TGTGCCAGCAGCGTAGTCCCCTCGGGGGTGAACACTGAAGCTTTCTTT.

CDR3 DNA: TGTGCAAACAATCAGGGGCTCGGAAACACCATATATTTT. This encodes CANNQGLGNTIYF. The chain couples TRBV30 to TRBJ1-3, with D maybe TRBD1 (6 bases). The CDR3 contains 13 residues. Germline loops: CDR1 GTSNPN, CDR2 SVGIG (reference sequence).

The J gene is TRBJ2-1, the V gene TRBV7-3, with 10 bases aligning to TRBD2. V shed 0 bases, J shed 6 bases, and the junction held 5 bases outside the gene matches. Germline V lookup: CDR1 SGHTA, CDR2 FQGTGA. CDR3 length: 16 residues. For the CDR3, the DNA is TGTGCCAGCAGCTTAACGGGACTAGCGCCAATCAATGAGCAGTTCTTC. It is translated as CASSLTGLAPINEQFF.

This clone was seen only once. V is TRBV29-1 and J is TRBJ2-7, with a possible D match to TRBD1 (5 bases). Trimming shortened V by 6 bases and J by 6 bases, and 18 bases separated the two germline ends. Germline CDR1 reads SQVTM; CDR2 reads ANQGSEA. The CDR3 contains 13 residues. CDR3 sequence: CSVFWTPRGEQYF. As DNA, the CDR3 is TGCAGCGTCTTTTGGACCCCAAGGGGCGAGCAGTACTTC.

The chain employs TRBV28 and TRBJ2-1; D is unresolved. This CDR3 is built from 14 residues. Germline loops: CDR1 MDHEN, CDR2 SYDVKM. Trimming stripped 4 bases from V and 0 bases from J, with 7 bases between. The CDR3 protein is CASSYPSSYNEQFF. CDR3 in DNA: TGTGCCAGCAGTTACCCTAGCTCCTACAATGAGCAGTTCTTC.

The V and J genes are TRBV30 and TRBJ2-1; no clear D. V lost 2 bases, J lost 4 bases, and 15 bases lay in between. Per germline, CDR1 GTSNPN and CDR2 SVGIG (reference sequence). The CDR3 runs 15 residues. The CDR3 reads CAWSTNPASYNEQFF. For the CDR3, the DNA is TGTGCCTGGAGTACAAACCCCGCTAGTTACAATGAGCAGTTCTTC. The whole variable domain, filled in from reference TRBV30 and TRBJ2-1, reads SQTIHQWPATLVQPVGSPLSLECTVEGTSNPNLYWYRQAAGRGLQLLFYSVGIGQISSEVPQNLSASRPQDRQFILSSKKLLLSDSGFYLCAWSTNPASYNEQFFGPGTRLTVL.

J is TRBJ2-5 and V is TRBV9; 8 nucleotides align to TRBD1. The CDR3 is 14 amino acids. Trimming took 4 bases from V and 5 from J; bases not matched to a gene: 7. The germline V gene encodes CDR1 SGDLS and CDR2 YYNGEE. The CDR3 coding sequence is TGTGCCAGCAGCCCACGACAGGGGAGGGAGACCCAGTACTTC. Residues: CASSPRQGRETQYF.

This sequence joins TRBV13 and TRBJ2-1, with D tentatively TRBD2 (6 bases). The CDR3 length is 22 residues. Per germline, CDR1 PRHDT and CDR2 FYEKMQ (reference sequence). V gave up 4 bases and J gave up 4 bases, with 35 bases separating them. The CDR3: CASSSILIPLSGEFTVYNEQFF. In nucleotides, the CDR3 is TGTGCCAGCAGCTCCATCTTGATTCCCCTTTCGGGGGAATTTACAGTTTACAATGAGCAGTTCTTC.

The CDR3 protein is CASSLDGTGGPDTQYF. As DNA, the CDR3 is TGCGCCAGCAGCTTGGATGGGACAGGGGGGCCAGATACGCAGTATTTT. The chain uses TRBV5-1 and TRBJ2-3; TRBD1 agrees at 11 bases. The CDR3 contains 16 residues. V gave up 0 bases and J gave up 4 bases; unmatched junction bases: 4. CDR1 and CDR2 from the germline V gene are SGHRS and YFSETQ.

This chain links TRBV27 with TRBJ2-3; 12 bases are a match to TRBD2. Germline CDR1 reads MNHEY; CDR2 reads SMNVEV (reference sequence). CDR3 length: 14 amino acids. V shed 3 bases and J 9 bases; nucleotides not matched to a gene: 4. CDR3 DNA: TGTGCCAGCAGTTTCCTAGCGGGAGGGCCGACGCAGTATTTT. Its translation is CASSFLAGGPTQYF.

The chain couples TRBV4-1 to TRBJ1-3, with 8 bases that match TRBD1. Germline trimming cut 0 bases from V and 1 base from J; bases unmatched to any gene: 11. The V gene's germline CDR1 is MGHRA and CDR2 YSYEKL. This CDR3 contains 19 residues. In DNA, the CDR3 is TGCGCCAGCAGCCAAGAAGGGGTCAACAGGGGGGGATCTGGAAACACCATATATTTT. Protein sequence: CASSQEGVNRGGSGNTIYF.

The chain carries TRBV7-9 and TRBJ1-3, with D possibly being TRBD1 (5 bases). The germline gives CDR1 SEHNR, CDR2 FQNEAQ (reference sequence). CDR3 length: 14 residues. Deletions cut 10 bases from V and 0 bases from J, with 13 bases between. The CDR3 DNA reads TGTGCCATCCCACAGGTCTACTCTGGAAACACCATATATTTT. Translation gives CAIPQVYSGNTIYF.

This rearrangement joins TRBV6-5 to TRBJ1-6; tentatively, D is TRBD1 (6 bases). Per germline, CDR1 MNHEY and CDR2 SVGAGI. The CDR3 is made up of 14 amino acids. V was pared by 7 bases and J by 8 bases, with 15 bases between. Here the CDR3 DNA reads TGTGCCAGCATGGGGCAGGGGAAGGATTCACCCCTCCACTTT. Protein: CASMGQGKDSPLHF.